The 9 T cell receptor beta chains given below trace back to one sample, sequenced in a study of blood T cell repertoires in COVID-19 (dated by TCRdb to about 2020). To prepare the library, the immunoSEQ multiplex PCR assay was applied. The table was pulled from immuneACCESS by TCRdb, which kept in-frame rearrangements only. Such tables lose some clones; where checked, under half of the loss comes from unresolved V genes, and the rest has no known cause. This sample lists about 85,000 clones; around 88% were detected once. The ten top clones hold about 5.2% of the sample. Sequencing was performed on peripheral blood. These receptor sequences come from a man aged 55-75 years with acute or convalescent COVID-19.

This clone has a count of ten or more. This chain uses TRBV10-2 with TRBJ1-2; the D gene is possibly TRBD1 (6 bases). Germline V CDR1 and CDR2: WSHSY, SAAADI. The germline V and J ends were trimmed by 7 bases and 6 bases, with 12 bases remaining between them. The CDR3 has 12 amino acids. CDR3 bases: TGCGCCAGCACCAATCGGGACAATGGCTACACCTTC. Its translation is CASTNRDNGYTF.

The chain links TRBV30 to TRBJ1-6; 8 positions agree with TRBD1. Unmatched junction bases numbered 5, after V lost 0 bases and J lost 1 base. The CDR3 is made up of 17 amino acids. Germline V lookup: CDR1 GTSNPN, CDR2 SVGIG (reference sequence). Written as DNA, the CDR3 is TGTGCCTGGAGTGTACGGGACAGGAGATCCTATAATTCACCCCTCCACTTT. It codes for CAWSVRDRRSYNSPLHF. Variable domain in full (rest from reference TRBV30 and TRBJ1-6): SQTIHQWPATLVQPVGSPLSLECTVEGTSNPNLYWYRQAAGRGLQLLFYSVGIGQISSEVPQNLSASRPQDRQFILSSKKLLLSDSGFYLCAWSVRDRRSYNSPLHFGNGTRLTVT.

V is TRBV10-2 and J is TRBJ2-7, with D possibly being TRBD1 (6 bases). Deletions cut 4 bases from V and 4 bases from J, with 11 bases between. In germline, CDR1 is WSHSY, CDR2 SAAADI. This CDR3 is 13 amino acids long. CDR3 region: CASSGQQGYEQYF. The CDR3 DNA is TGCGCCAGCAGTGGGCAACAGGGATACGAGCAGTACTTC.

This chain links TRBV29-1 with TRBJ2-2; 9 bases match TRBD2. CDR3 size: 19 residues. J was trimmed by 5 bases and V by 3 bases; bases with no gene match: 19. In germline, CDR1 is SQVTM, CDR2 ANQGSEA. The CDR3 spells CSVDGRVGSGGRETGELFF. The CDR3 DNA reads TGCAGCGTTGACGGGCGAGTAGGTAGCGGGGGAAGAGAAACCGGGGAGCTGTTTTTT.

V gene TRBV6-2 or TRBV6-3 combines with J gene TRBJ2-7; 9 bases are a match to TRBD1. V was pared by 5 bases and J by 3 bases, with 8 bases of the junction left unmatched. There are 15 residues in the CDR3. Germline lookup yields CDR1 MNHEY and CDR2 SVGEGT. The CDR3 region is CASSPGDREGYEQYF. DNA for the CDR3: TGTGCCAGCAGTCCGGGGGACAGGGAAGGCTACGAGCAGTACTTC.

The genes are TRBV18 and TRBJ2-7; D unresolved. The germline V gene encodes CDR1 KGHSH and CDR2 LQKENI. The ends were cut back, 2 bases at V and 3 bases at J, with 8 bases in the middle. The CDR3 consists of 13 residues. CDR3 bases: TGTGCCAGCTCACCAGGGCAGAACTACGAGCAGTACTTC. It specifies CASSPGQNYEQYF.

V and J are TRBV6-2 or TRBV6-3 and TRBJ1-5, with D maybe TRBD1 (6 bases). The CDR3 has 17 amino acids. Trimming pared 3 bases from V and 0 bases from J, leaving 15 bases between. Per the germline V gene, CDR1 is MNHEY and CDR2 is SVGEGT. CDR3 in amino acids: CASSYGQSSYSNQPQHF. The CDR3 DNA is TGTGCCAGCAGTTATGGACAGAGTAGCTATAGCAATCAGCCCCAGCATTTT.

The J gene is TRBJ2-3, the V gene TRBV7-9; the D gene is possibly TRBD2 (6 bases). V lost 3 bases and J 1 base, leaving 11 bases between the germline ends. Germline CDR1 reads SEHNR; CDR2 reads FQNEAQ (reference sequence). The CDR3 totals 15 residues. CDR3 bases: TGTGCCAGCAGCTTTCGAACGGGGGGCACAGATACGCAGTATTTT. Its translation is CASSFRTGGTDTQYF.

The V and J genes are TRBV27 and TRBJ2-3; D may be TRBD2 (5 bases). Germline V gene sequence: CDR1 MNHEY, CDR2 SMNVEV (reference sequence). The CDR3 runs 15 residues. Trimming stripped 3 bases from V and 2 bases from J, with 12 bases between. CDR3 loop: CASSFYRTYTDTQYF. As DNA, the CDR3 is TGTGCCAGCAGTTTTTACCGGACTTACACAGATACGCAGTATTTT.